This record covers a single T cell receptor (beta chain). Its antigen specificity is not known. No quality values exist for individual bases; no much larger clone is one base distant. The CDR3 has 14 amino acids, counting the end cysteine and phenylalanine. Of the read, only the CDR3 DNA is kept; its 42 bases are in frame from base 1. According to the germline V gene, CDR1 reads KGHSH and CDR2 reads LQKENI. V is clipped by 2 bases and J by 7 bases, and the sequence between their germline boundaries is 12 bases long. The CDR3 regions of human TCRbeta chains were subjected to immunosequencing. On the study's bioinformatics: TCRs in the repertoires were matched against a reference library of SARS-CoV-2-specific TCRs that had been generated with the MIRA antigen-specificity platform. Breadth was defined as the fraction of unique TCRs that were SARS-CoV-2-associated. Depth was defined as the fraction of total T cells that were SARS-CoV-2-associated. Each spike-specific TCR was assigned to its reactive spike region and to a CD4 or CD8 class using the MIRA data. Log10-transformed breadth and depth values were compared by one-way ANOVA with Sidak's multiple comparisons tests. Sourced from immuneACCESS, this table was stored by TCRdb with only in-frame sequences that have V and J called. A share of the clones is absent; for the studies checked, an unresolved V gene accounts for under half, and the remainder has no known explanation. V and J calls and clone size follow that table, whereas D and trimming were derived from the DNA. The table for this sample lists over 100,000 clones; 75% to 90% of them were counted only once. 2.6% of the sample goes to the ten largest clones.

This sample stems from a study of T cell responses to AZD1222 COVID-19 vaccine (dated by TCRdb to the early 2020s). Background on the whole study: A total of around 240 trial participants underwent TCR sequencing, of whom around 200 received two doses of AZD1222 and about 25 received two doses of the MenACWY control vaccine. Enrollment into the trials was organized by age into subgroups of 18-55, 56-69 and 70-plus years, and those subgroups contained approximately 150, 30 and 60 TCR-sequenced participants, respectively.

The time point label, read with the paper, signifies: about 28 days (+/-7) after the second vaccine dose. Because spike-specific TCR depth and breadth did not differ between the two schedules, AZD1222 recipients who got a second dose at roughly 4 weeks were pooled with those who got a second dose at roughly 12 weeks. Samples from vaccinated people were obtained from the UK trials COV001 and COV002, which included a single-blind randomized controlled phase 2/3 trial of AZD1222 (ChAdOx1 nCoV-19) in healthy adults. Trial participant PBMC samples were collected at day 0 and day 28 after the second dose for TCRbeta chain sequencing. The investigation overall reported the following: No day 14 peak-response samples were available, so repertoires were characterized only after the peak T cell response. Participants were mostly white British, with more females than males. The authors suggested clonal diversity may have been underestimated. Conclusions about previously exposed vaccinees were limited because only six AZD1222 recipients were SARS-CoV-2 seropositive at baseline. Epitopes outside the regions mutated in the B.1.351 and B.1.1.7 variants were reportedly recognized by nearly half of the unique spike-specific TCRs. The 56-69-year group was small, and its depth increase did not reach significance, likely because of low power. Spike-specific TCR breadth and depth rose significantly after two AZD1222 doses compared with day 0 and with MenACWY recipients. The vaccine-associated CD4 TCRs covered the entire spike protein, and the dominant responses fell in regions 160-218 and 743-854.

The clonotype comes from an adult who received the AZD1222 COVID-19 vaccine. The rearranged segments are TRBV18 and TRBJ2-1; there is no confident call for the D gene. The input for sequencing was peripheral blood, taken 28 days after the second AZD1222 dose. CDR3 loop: CASSPVGRMNEQFF. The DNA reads TGTGCCAGCTCACCAGTCGGCAGAATGAATGAGCAGTTCTTC. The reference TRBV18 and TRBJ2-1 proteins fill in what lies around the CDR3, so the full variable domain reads NAGVMQNPRHLVRRRGQEARLRCSPMKGHSHVYWYRQLPEEGLKFMVYLQKENIIDESGMPKERFSAEFPKEGPSILRIQQVVRGDSAAYFCASSPVGRMNEQFFGPGTRLTVL.